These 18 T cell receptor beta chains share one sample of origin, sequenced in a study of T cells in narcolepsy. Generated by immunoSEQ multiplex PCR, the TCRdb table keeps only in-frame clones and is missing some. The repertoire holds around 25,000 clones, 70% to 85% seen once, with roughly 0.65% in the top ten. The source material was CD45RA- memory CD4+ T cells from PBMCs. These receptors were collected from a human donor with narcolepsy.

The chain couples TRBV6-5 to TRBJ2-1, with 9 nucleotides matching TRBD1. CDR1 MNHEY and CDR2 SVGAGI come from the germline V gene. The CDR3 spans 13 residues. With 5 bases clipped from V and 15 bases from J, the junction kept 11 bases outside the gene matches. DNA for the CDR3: TGTGCCAGCAGTCCCCCGGGACAGGGCGCGATGTTCTTC. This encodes CASSPPGQGAMFF.

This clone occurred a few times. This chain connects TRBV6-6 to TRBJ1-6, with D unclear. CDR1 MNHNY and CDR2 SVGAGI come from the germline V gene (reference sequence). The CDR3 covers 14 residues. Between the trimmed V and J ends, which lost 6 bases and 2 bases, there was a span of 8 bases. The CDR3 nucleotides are TGTGCCAGCAGCCACGGGACCTATAATTCACCCCTCCACTTT. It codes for CASSHGTYNSPLHF.

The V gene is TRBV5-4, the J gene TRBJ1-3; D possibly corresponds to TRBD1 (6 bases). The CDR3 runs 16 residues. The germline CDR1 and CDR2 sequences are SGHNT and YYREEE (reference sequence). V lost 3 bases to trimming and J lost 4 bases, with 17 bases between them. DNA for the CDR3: TGTGCCAGCAGCTCGGGGGCGAGGTCCGCAGGAAACACCATATATTTT. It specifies CASSSGARSAGNTIYF.

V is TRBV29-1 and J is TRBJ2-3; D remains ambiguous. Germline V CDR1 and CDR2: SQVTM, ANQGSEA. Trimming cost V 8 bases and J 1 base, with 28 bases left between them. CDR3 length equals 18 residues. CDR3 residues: CSLRPVVVWGKGTDTQYF. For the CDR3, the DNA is TGCAGCTTACGCCCCGTCGTGGTGTGGGGTAAGGGCACAGATACGCAGTATTTT.

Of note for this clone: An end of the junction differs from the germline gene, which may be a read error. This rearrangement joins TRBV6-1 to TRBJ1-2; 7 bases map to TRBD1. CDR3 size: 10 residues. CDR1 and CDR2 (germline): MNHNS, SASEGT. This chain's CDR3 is CASSEGTGLF. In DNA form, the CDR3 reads TGTGCCAGCAGTGAAGGGACAGGTCTCTTC.

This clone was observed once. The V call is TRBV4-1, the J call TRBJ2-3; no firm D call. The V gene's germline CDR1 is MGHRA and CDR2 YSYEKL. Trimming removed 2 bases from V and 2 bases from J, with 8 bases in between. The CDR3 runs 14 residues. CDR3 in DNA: TGCGCCAGCAGCCAAACGCATTCCACAGATACGCAGTATTTT. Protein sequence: CASSQTHSTDTQYF.

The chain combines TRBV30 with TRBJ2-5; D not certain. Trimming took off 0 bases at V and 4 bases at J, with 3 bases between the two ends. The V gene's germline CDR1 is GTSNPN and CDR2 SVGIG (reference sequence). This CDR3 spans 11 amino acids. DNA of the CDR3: TGTGCCTGGAGTGTAGGAGAGACCCAGTACTTC. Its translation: CAWSVGETQYF.

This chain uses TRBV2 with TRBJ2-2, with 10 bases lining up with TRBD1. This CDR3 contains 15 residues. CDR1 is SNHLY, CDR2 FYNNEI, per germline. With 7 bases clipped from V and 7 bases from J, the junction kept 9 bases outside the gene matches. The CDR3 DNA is TGTGCCAGCAAGAGGGACAGGGGAGGGTACGGGGAGCTGTTTTTT. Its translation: CASKRDRGGYGELFF.

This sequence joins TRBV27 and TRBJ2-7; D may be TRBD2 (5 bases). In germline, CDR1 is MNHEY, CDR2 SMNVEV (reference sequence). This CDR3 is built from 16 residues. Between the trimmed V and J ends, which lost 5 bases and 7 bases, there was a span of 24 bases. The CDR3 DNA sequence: TGTGCCAGCAGTCCCAATCGCCTAGCTCACCGGAGAGAGCAGTACTTC. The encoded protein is CASSPNRLAHRREQYF.

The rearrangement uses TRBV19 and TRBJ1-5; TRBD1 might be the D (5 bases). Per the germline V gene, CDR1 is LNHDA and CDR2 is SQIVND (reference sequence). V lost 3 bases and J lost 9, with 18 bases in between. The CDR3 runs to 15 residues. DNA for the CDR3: TGTGCCAGTAGTATCCGGGACCGGCAAAGTGGGCCCCAGCATTTT. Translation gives CASSIRDRQSGPQHF.

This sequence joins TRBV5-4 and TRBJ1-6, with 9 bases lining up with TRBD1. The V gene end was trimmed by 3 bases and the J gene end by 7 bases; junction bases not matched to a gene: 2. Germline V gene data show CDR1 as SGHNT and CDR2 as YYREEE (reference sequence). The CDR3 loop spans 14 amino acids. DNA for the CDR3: TGTGCCAGCAGCTGGACAGGGGAAAATTCACCCCTCCACTTT. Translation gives CASSWTGENSPLHF.

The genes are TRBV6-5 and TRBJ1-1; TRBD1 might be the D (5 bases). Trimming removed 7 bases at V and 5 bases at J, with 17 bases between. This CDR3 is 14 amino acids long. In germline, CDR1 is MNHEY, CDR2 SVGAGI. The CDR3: CASTQGRGRTEAFF. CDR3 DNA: TGTGCCAGCACCCAAGGCCGGGGACGAACTGAAGCTTTCTTT.

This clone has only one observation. The CDR3 DNA is TGTGCCAGCAGCCTCGGACAGGGTGTCTTCGATACGCAGTATTTT. As protein: CASSLGQGVFDTQYF. V gene TRBV7-2 combines with J gene TRBJ2-3, with 8 bases lining up with TRBD1. The J segment lost 6 bases and the V segment lost 5 bases, leaving 10 bases of the junction unmatched. The CDR3 contains 15 residues. Per the germline V gene, CDR1 is SGHTA and CDR2 is FQGNSA.

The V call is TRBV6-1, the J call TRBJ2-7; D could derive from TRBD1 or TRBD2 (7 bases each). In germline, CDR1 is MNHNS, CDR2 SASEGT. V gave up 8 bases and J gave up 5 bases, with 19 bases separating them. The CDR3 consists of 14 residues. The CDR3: CASLRGLAENEQYF. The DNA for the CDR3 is TGTGCCAGCCTAAGGGGGCTAGCGGAAAACGAGCAGTACTTC.

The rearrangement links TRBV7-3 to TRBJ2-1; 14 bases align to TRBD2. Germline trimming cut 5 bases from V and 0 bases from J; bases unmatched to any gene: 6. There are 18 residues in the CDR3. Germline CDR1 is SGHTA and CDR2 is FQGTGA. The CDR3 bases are TGTGCCAGCAGCGAGGGACTAGCGGGGGCCAGCTCCTACAATGAGCAGTTCTTC. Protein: CASSEGLAGASSYNEQFF.

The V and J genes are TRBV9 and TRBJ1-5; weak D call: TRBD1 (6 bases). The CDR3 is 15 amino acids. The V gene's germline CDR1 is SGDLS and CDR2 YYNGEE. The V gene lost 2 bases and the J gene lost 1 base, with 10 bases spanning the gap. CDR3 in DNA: TGTGCCAGCAGCGTGGGGGGGGCAAGCAATCAGCCCCAGCATTTT. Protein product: CASSVGGASNQPQHF.

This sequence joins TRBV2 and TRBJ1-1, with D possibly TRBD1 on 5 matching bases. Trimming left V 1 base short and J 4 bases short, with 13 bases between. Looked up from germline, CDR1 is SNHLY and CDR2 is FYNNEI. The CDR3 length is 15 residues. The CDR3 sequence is CASSEEPGSGTEAFF. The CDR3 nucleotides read TGTGCCAGCAGTGAAGAACCAGGGTCGGGCACTGAAGCTTTCTTT.

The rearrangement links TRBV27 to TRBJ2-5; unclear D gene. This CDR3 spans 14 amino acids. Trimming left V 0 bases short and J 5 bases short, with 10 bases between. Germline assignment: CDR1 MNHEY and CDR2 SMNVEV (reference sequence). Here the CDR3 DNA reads TGTGCCAGCAGTTTATCGGGTTCGGTGGAGACCCAGTACTTC. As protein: CASSLSGSVETQYF.